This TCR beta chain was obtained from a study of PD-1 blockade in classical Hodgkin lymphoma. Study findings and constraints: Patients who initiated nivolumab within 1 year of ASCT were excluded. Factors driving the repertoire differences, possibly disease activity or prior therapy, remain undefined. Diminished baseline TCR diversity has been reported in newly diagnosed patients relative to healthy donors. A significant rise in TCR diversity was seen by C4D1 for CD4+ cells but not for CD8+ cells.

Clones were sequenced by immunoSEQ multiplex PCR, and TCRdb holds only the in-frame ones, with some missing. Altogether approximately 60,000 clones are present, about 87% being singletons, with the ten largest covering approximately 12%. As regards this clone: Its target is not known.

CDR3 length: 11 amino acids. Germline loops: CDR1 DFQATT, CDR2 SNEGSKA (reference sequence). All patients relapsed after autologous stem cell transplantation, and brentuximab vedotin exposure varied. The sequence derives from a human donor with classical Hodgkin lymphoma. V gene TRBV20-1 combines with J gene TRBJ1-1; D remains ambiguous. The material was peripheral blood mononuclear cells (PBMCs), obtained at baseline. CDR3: CRAGIGTEAFF. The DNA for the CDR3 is TGCAGGGCAGGCATTGGCACTGAAGCTTTCTTT.